This T cell receptor beta chain was sequenced in a study of blood T cell repertoires in COVID-19. Study-level background: Collection of acute and convalescent COVID-19 samples took place in the United States, Italy and Spain. The analysed material was cDNA or gDNA that came from T cells, B-cell-depleted T cells, or PBMCs.

This clone came up once. Per the original data handling: Reference gene primers were amplified, and this amplification served to estimate nucleated cell counts. The table came from immunoSEQ multiplex PCR; TCRdb's copy has only in-frame clones and leaves some out. V and J calls and clone size are as listed in that table; D and trimming were resolved from the DNA. This sample has 200,000 to 250,000 clones, with about four fifths found just once. The length of the CDR3 is 16 residues. Per germline, CDR1 MNHEY and CDR2 SMNVEV (reference sequence). Trimming stripped 7 bases from V and 6 bases from J, with 22 bases between.

The sequenced sample consisted of peripheral blood. This TCR was recovered from a woman in her thirties who had recovered from COVID-19. The V call is TRBV27, the J call TRBJ1-5, with a tentative D call TRBD1 (5 bases). The CDR3 bases are TGTGCCAGCATTCCCTCTGGAGGGGCGAGTAGTCAGCCCCAGCATTTT. Protein product: CASIPSGGASSQPQHF.